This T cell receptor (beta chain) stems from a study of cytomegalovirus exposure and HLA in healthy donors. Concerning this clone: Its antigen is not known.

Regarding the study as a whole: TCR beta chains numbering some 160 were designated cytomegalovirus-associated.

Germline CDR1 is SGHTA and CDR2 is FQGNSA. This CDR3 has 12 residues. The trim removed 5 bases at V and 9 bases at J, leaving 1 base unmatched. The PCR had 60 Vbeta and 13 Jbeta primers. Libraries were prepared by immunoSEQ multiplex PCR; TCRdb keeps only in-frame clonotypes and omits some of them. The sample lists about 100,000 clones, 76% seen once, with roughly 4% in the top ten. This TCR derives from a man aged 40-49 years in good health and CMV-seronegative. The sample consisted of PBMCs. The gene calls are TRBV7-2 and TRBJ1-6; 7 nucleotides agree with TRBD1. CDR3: CASSAGGSPLHF. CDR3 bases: TGTGCCAGCAGCGCAGGGGGTTCACCCCTCCACTTT.